The rows below give T cell receptor beta chains drawn from one sample of a study of CD8 T cells in ankylosing spondylitis. TCRdb passed the 5' RACE reads through MiXCR, listing each CDR3 protein once. The sample includes roughly 220,000 distinct CDR3 sequences, around 16% seen only once; the top ten take approximately 42%. Sequencing used blood, either unsorted or a sorted T cell fraction (not recorded which). The receptors originated from a male donor with ankylosing spondylitis. The CDR3 runs from the conserved cysteine through the conserved F or W. D genes are given only for firm matches. Clone sizes are given selectively: once, few, many, or a class where the clone is expanded.

abundance | j_gene | v_gene | d_gene | len | CDR3aa | CDR3nt
few | TRBJ1-6 | TRBV12-3/TRBV12-4 | - | 14 | CASSFLGGNSPLHF | TGTGCCAGCAGTTTCCTAGGAGGCAATTCACCCCTCCACTTT
- | TRBJ2-7 | TRBV6-1 | - | 14 | CASSDGPPPNEQYF | TGTGCCAGCAGTGATGGCCCCCCGCCCAACGAGCAGTACTTC
many | TRBJ2-1 | TRBV7-3 | - | 15 | CASSLTSGPYNEQFF | TGTGCCAGCAGCTTAACGTCCGGGCCCTACAATGAGCAGTTCTTC
- | TRBJ1-1 | TRBV12-3/TRBV12-4 | - | 14 | CAISPRVVNTEAFF | TGTGCCATCAGCCCCAGGGTAGTGAACACTGAAGCTTTCTTT
- | TRBJ2-2 | TRBV7-6 | - | 18 | CASSLWEQPRKNTGELFF | TGTGCCAGCAGCCTCTGGGAACAGCCTAGAAAAAACACCGGGGAGCTGTTTTTT
many | TRBJ1-1 | TRBV12-3/TRBV12-4 | - | 13 | CASSPEGSTEAFF | TGTGCCAGCAGCCCCGAGGGGTCCACTGAAGCTTTCTTT
- | TRBJ2-5 | TRBV20-1 | - | 13 | CSAGAGAVETQYF | TGCAGTGCCGGGGCGGGGGCGGTAGAGACCCAGTACTTC
- | TRBJ2-3 | TRBV20-1 | - | 14 | CSARDRIWTDTQYF | TGCAGTGCTAGAGATCGTATATGGACAGATACGCAGTATTTT
few | TRBJ2-7 | TRBV4-3 | - | 15 | CASSQDYRIAYEQYF | TGCGCCAGCAGCCAAGATTACCGGATAGCCTACGAGCAGTACTTC
few | TRBJ2-7 | TRBV7-9 | - | 14 | CASSLGDTSYEQYF | TGTGCCAGCAGCTTAGGGGACACCTCCTACGAGCAGTACTTC
few | TRBJ1-2 | TRBV5-6 | TRBD1 | 16 | CASSLAPGQGIHGHTF | TGTGCCAGCAGCTTGGCCCCGGGACAGGGTATCCATGGCCACACCTTC
- | TRBJ1-3 | TRBV2 | - | 15 | CASSGSENSGNTVYF | TGTGCCAGCAGTGGATCGGAAAACTCTGGAAACACCGTATATTTT
- | TRBJ1-1 | TRBV12-3/TRBV12-4 | - | 13 | CASSLSGQTEAFF | TGTGCCAGCAGTTTATCAGGGCAGACTGAAGCTTTCTTT
- | TRBJ1-1 | TRBV9 | - | 16 | CASSVSPAPGYTEAFF | TGTGCCAGCAGCGTATCCCCAGCGCCGGGGTACACTGAAGCTTTCTTT
few | TRBJ2-5 | TRBV12-3/TRBV12-4 | TRBD1 | 15 | CASGQGLSRAETQYF | TGTGCCAGCGGACAGGGGCTAAGTAGAGCTGAGACCCAGTACTTC
- | TRBJ2-7 | TRBV4-1 | - | 14 | CASSQEGEAYEQYF | TGCGCCAGCAGCCAAGAAGGGGAAGCGTACGAGCAGTACTTC
few | TRBJ2-1 | TRBV24-1 | TRBD1 | 15 | CATSDGQGPYNEQFF | TGTGCCACCAGTGACGGACAGGGCCCCTACAATGAGCAGTTCTTC
few | TRBJ1-5 | TRBV7-6 | - | 14 | CASSSGGLTQPQHF | TGTGCCAGCAGCTCCGGGGGCCTTACCCAGCCCCAGCATTTT
- | TRBJ2-4 | TRBV11-2 | TRBD1 | 13 | CASRTGLKNIQYF | TGTGCCAGCCGGACAGGGCTTAAAAACATTCAGTACTTC
- | TRBJ2-1 | TRBV20-1 | TRBD2 | 15 | CSASGRGNSYNEQFF | TGCAGTGCTAGTGGGCGGGGGAACTCCTACAATGAGCAGTTCTTC
few | TRBJ1-1 | TRBV29-1 | - | 12 | CSADTENTEAFF | TGCAGCGCTGACACAGAGAACACTGAAGCTTTCTTT
- | TRBJ2-7 | TRBV6-1 | TRBD2 | 13 | CATWTSSSYEQYF | TGTGCCACCTGGACTAGCTCCTCCTACGAGCAGTACTTC
- | TRBJ2-3 | TRBV11-3 | TRBD2 | 13 | CASSSGTSGTQYF | TGTGCCAGCAGCTCGGGGACTAGCGGGACGCAGTATTTT
few | TRBJ1-4 | TRBV5-1 | - | 14 | CASRPTGTNEKLFF | TGCGCCAGCCGACCGACAGGAACTAATGAAAAACTGTTTTTT
- | TRBJ2-3 | TRBV7-8 | - | 17 | CASSLTGTEPGLDTQYF | TGTGCCAGCAGCTTAACGGGGACCGAACCCGGGTTAGATACGCAGTATTTT
few | TRBJ1-5 | TRBV12-3/TRBV12-4 | TRBD1 | 14 | CASSSGTGLQPQHF | TGTGCCAGCAGTTCCGGGACAGGGTTACAGCCCCAGCATTTT
- | TRBJ2-7 | TRBV7-2 | - | 14 | CASSLWQGDYEQYF | TGTGCCAGCAGCTTATGGCAGGGCGACTACGAGCAGTACTTC
few | TRBJ1-1 | TRBV13 | TRBD1 | 14 | CASSFEQGGSEAFF | TGTGCCAGCAGCTTTGAGCAGGGGGGCTCTGAAGCTTTCTTT
- | TRBJ1-6 | TRBV9 | - | 15 | CASSVGVLTNSPLHF | TGTGCCAGCAGCGTAGGGGTCCTGACTAATTCACCCCTCCACTTT
- | TRBJ2-7 | TRBV2 | - | 12 | CASSGWGYEQYF | TGTGCCAGCAGTGGTTGGGGCTACGAGCAGTACTTC
medium-sized | TRBJ2-1 | TRBV2 | TRBD1 | 15 | CATLWTGGTINEQFF | TGTGCCACCCTTTGGACAGGGGGCACTATCAATGAGCAGTTCTTC
- | TRBJ2-5 | TRBV15 | TRBD2 | 17 | CATSKSGRAQYQETQYF | TGTGCCACCAGCAAAAGCGGGAGGGCCCAGTACCAAGAGACCCAGTACTTC
- | TRBJ2-3 | TRBV5-1 | TRBD2 | 17 | CASSPGLADNSTDTQYF | TGCGCCAGCAGCCCGGGACTAGCGGATAACAGCACAGATACGCAGTATTTT
few | TRBJ2-3 | TRBV4-3 | - | 15 | CASSQGEKVTDTQYF | TGCGCCAGCAGCCAAGGGGAGAAGGTCACAGATACGCAGTATTTT
few | TRBJ2-3 | TRBV7-9 | - | 15 | CASSLTPLGRDTQYF | TGTGCCAGCAGCCTGACCCCCTTAGGGCGGGATACGCAGTATTTT
few | TRBJ1-5 | TRBV12-3/TRBV12-4 | - | 13 | CASSRSTPQPQHF | TGTGCCAGCAGCCGCTCCACACCTCAGCCCCAGCATTTT
many | TRBJ2-2 | TRBV15 | - | 12 | CATSAGDGELFF | TGTGCCACCAGCGCAGGGGATGGGGAGCTGTTTTTT
few | TRBJ2-1 | TRBV29-1 | TRBD1 | 15 | CSVEFVGQGSNEQFF | TGCAGCGTTGAGTTTGTCGGACAGGGTTCCAATGAGCAGTTCTTC
few | TRBJ1-5 | TRBV12-3/TRBV12-4 | - | 13 | CASSFGQFQPQHF | TGTGCCAGCAGTTTCGGGCAGTTTCAGCCCCAGCATTTT
few | TRBJ1-1 | TRBV4-1 | - | 14 | CASSQGRGAAEAFF | TGCGCCAGCAGCCAAGGACGTGGGGCCGCTGAAGCTTTCTTT